The 30 T cell receptor beta chains below all came from one sample that was sequenced in a study of OX40 agonist ivuxolimab in advanced cancers. Sequencing was performed with immunoSEQ multiplex PCR; in TCRdb, only in-frame clones are kept and a portion is missing. The table records roughly 86,000 clones, almost 95% of them present only once. Sample: CD4+ or CD8+ T cells sorted from blood, taken in a trial of the OX40 agonist ivuxolimab. The source of these receptors is an adult with an advanced solid tumor such as melanoma, head and neck, liver or kidney cancer.

The chain combines TRBV7-8 with TRBJ1-2, with 10 bases identical to TRBD1. CDR1 SGHVS and CDR2 FQNEAQ come from the germline V gene. CDR3 length equals 17 residues. V was clipped by 5 bases and J by 10 bases; unmatched bases: 19. The CDR3 region is CASSPGRTPGQGPDYTF. The DNA for the CDR3 is TGTGCCAGCAGCCCGGGCCGTACCCCGGGACAGGGGCCGGACTACACCTTC.

V is TRBV18 and J is TRBJ1-1; a weak D match, TRBD1 (5 bases). The CDR3 has 12 amino acids. Germline assignment: CDR1 KGHSH and CDR2 LQKENI. V was trimmed by 6 bases and J by 6 bases, leaving 11 bases between them. CDR3 DNA: TGTGCCAGCTCCTCGGGGCCTCCTGAAGCTTTCTTT. It encodes CASSSGPPEAFF.

For the CDR3, the DNA is TGTGCCAGCAGCCTCTCAGGGGGATTTGTAGGTGGCTACACCTTC. Protein sequence: CASSLSGGFVGGYTF. The chain couples TRBV7-8 to TRBJ1-2; the match to TRBD1 covers 7 bases. Germline lookup yields CDR1 SGHVS and CDR2 FQNEAQ. Trimming took 5 bases from V and 7 from J; bases not matched to a gene: 13. CDR3 length equals 15 residues.

J is TRBJ2-1 and V is TRBV28, with D possibly being TRBD1 or TRBD2 (5 bases each). V was clipped by 10 bases and J by 6 bases, with 16 bases between them. In germline, CDR1 is MDHEN, CDR2 SYDVKM. The CDR3 loop spans 13 amino acids. CDR3 residues: CATTGPLRNEQFF. DNA for the CDR3: TGTGCCACCACGGGGCCTCTTCGCAATGAGCAGTTCTTC.

The chain is built from TRBV11-2 and TRBJ1-2, with a possible D match to TRBD1 (5 bases). V was cut by 2 bases and J by 5 bases, with 21 bases left in between. Germline loops: CDR1 SGHAT, CDR2 FQNNGV. The CDR3 contains 17 residues. CDR3 in amino acids: CASSLFRTTLGAYGYTF. The CDR3 region has the DNA TGTGCCAGCAGCTTATTCAGGACCACATTAGGGGCTTATGGCTACACCTTC.

The rearrangement uses TRBV23-1 and TRBJ2-7; the D gene is possibly TRBD2 (6 bases). TRBV23-1 is noted as an ORF with a role that remains uncertain. CDR3 length equals 14 residues. Trimming stripped 3 bases from V and 2 bases from J, with 11 bases between. In DNA form, the CDR3 reads TGCGCCAGCAGTCATGGCGGGATTGCCTACGAGCAGTACTTC. Residues: CASSHGGIAYEQYF.

The chain is built from TRBV7-9 and TRBJ1-4; TRBD1 matches 7 bases. V lost 3 bases to trimming and J lost 5 bases; unmatched junction nucleotides: 3. Germline lookup yields CDR1 SEHNR and CDR2 FQNEAQ (reference sequence). The CDR3 totals 14 residues. DNA for the CDR3: TGTGCCAGCAGCTTCCCGACAGGGAATGAAAAACTGTTTTTT. Translation gives CASSFPTGNEKLFF. The full variable domain, rest sourced from reference TRBV7-9 and TRBJ1-4, is DTGVSQNPRHKITKRGQNVTFRCDPISEHNRLYWYRQTLGQGPEFLTYFQNEAQLEKSRLLSDRFSAERPKGSFSTLEIQRTEQGDSAMYLCASSFPTGNEKLFFGSGTQLSVL.

The chain is built from TRBV19 and TRBJ1-1; D gene unclear. Between the trimmed V and J ends, which lost 3 bases and 10 bases, there was a span of 15 bases. The germline gives CDR1 LNHDA, CDR2 SQIVND (reference sequence). The CDR3 runs 13 residues. In nucleotides, the CDR3 is TGTGCCAGTAGTATTCAGACTGGGATGGGAGCTTTCTTT. It translates to CASSIQTGMGAFF.

The chain carries TRBV6-1 and TRBJ2-1; 13 nucleotides line up with TRBD2. The CDR3 is 19 amino acids. V was pared by 1 base and J by 2 bases, with 8 bases of the junction left unmatched. Germline CDR1 and CDR2: MNHNS and SASEGT. The CDR3 region is CASSEEGTSGELTYNEQFF. CDR3 bases: TGTGCCAGCAGTGAAGAGGGGACTAGCGGGGAGCTAACCTACAATGAGCAGTTCTTC.

The CDR3 is CASSGWDRGGSGELFF. The CDR3 coding sequence is TGTGCCAGCAGCGGCTGGGACAGGGGGGGATCCGGGGAGCTGTTTTTT. The V gene is TRBV7-9, the J gene TRBJ2-2, with 11 bases aligning to TRBD1. J gave up 6 bases and V 5 bases, and 8 bases lay outside the gene matches. The CDR3 is 16 residues long. Germline values: CDR1 SEHNR, CDR2 FQNEAQ (reference sequence).

The chain links TRBV18 to TRBJ2-1; D remains unclear. V lost 0 bases and J 2 bases, leaving 11 bases between the germline ends. The length of the CDR3 is 16 residues. Germline CDR1 and CDR2: KGHSH and LQKENI. CDR3 loop: CASSPPEVFTYNEQFF. CDR3 sequence (DNA): TGTGCCAGCTCACCACCGGAAGTGTTCACCTACAATGAGCAGTTCTTC.

The chain uses TRBV5-1 and TRBJ2-2, with D perhaps TRBD1 (5 bases). The germline V gene encodes CDR1 SGHRS and CDR2 YFSETQ. The CDR3 covers 16 residues. Trimming left V 0 bases short and J 4 bases short, with 13 bases between. CDR3 protein: CASSLDRRQGTGELFF. The CDR3 nucleotides read TGCGCCAGCAGCTTGGATAGGCGGCAGGGCACCGGGGAGCTGTTTTTT.

J is TRBJ2-6 and V is TRBV6-4; D unclear. Germline V CDR1 and CDR2: MRHNA, SNTAGT. There are 14 residues in the CDR3. The germline V and J ends were trimmed by 0 bases and 4 bases, with 4 bases remaining between them. The CDR3 region is CASSDSHGANVLTF. In DNA, the CDR3 is TGTGCCAGCAGTGACTCGCACGGGGCCAACGTCCTGACTTTC.

This sequence joins TRBV30 and TRBJ1-6, with a tentative D call TRBD1 (6 bases). Germline loops: CDR1 GTSNPN, CDR2 SVGIG (reference sequence). The CDR3 is made up of 12 amino acids. The CDR3 here is CAGQTNEAPLHF. DNA for the CDR3: TGTGCTGGACAGACCAACGAAGCACCCCTCCACTTT.

The chain carries TRBV5-1 and TRBJ1-4, with D unclear. Per germline, CDR1 SGHRS and CDR2 YFSETQ. V lost 4 bases to trimming and J lost 2 bases, with 12 bases between them. This CDR3 spans 15 amino acids. The DNA for the CDR3 is TGCGCCAGCAGCCTGCTGTCGGGGACTAATGAAAAACTGTTTTTT. Translated, it gives CASSLLSGTNEKLFF.

In this sample, this clone turned up once. The V gene is TRBV13, the J gene TRBJ2-5; weak D call: TRBD2 (6 bases). There are 17 residues in the CDR3. Germline V gene sequence: CDR1 PRHDT, CDR2 FYEKMQ (reference sequence). The germline V and J ends were trimmed by 3 bases and 4 bases, with 21 bases remaining between them. The CDR3 here is CASSFYRSGGRRETQYF. The CDR3 DNA is TGTGCCAGCAGCTTCTACAGGAGCGGAGGGAGGAGAGAGACCCAGTACTTC.

Points on this clone: An end of the junction does not agree with germline; a read error may underlie this. The chain employs TRBV10-3 and TRBJ2-2; TRBD1 matches 9 bases. The CDR3 has 17 residues. CDR1 is ENHRY and CDR2 is SYGVKD in the germline V gene. The CDR3 is CAISASGGQGNAGELFF. In nucleotides, the CDR3 is TGTGCCATCAGTGCCAGTGGTGGACAGGGGAACGCCGGGGAGCTGTTTTTT.

The gene calls are TRBV10-3 and TRBJ1-1; D call uncertain. Trimming left V 7 bases short and J 1 base short, with 10 bases between. Germline-derived CDR1 and CDR2 are ENHRY and SYGVKD. The CDR3 is 13 amino acids. CDR3 sequence reads: CAITLDPNTEAFF. CDR3 nucleotide sequence: TGTGCCATCACCCTGGACCCGAACACTGAAGCTTTCTTT.

The chain has TRBV5-8 and TRBJ2-7, with a tentative D call TRBD2 (6 bases). V gave up 5 bases and J gave up 0 bases, with 12 bases separating them. CDR1 is SGHTS, CDR2 YDEGEE, per germline. This CDR3 contains 14 residues. Here the CDR3 reads CASRRGLNSYEQYF. The CDR3 DNA reads as TGTGCCAGCAGGCGGGGACTCAACTCCTACGAGCAGTACTTC.

A few counts support this clone. The chain couples TRBV10-1 to TRBJ1-2, with TRBD1 matching 7 bases. CDR1 WNHNN and CDR2 SYGVQD come from the germline V gene (reference sequence). This CDR3 has 14 residues. V lost 6 bases, J lost 2 bases, and 6 bases stayed unmatched. CDR3 DNA sequence: TGCGCCAGCAGCGCGGGACAGACGAACTATGGCTACACCTTC. Its translation: CASSAGQTNYGYTF.

CDR3 protein: CASTSQVNNEQFF. CDR3 nucleotide sequence: TGTGCCAGCACTTCCCAGGTTAACAATGAGCAGTTCTTC. J is TRBJ2-1 and V is TRBV6-5, with D hard to call. Germline CDR1 reads MNHEY; CDR2 reads SVGAGI. V lost 7 bases to trimming and J lost 5 bases, with 12 bases between them. The CDR3 extends over 13 amino acids.

This rearrangement joins TRBV6-1 to TRBJ1-2; D unclear. CDR3 length equals 14 residues. Trimming pared 7 bases from V and 6 bases from J, leaving 18 bases between. CDR1 is MNHNS and CDR2 is SASEGT in the germline V gene. CDR3: CASTSRTSLDGYTF. Written as DNA, the CDR3 is TGTGCCAGCACCTCACGAACAAGCCTGGATGGCTACACCTTC.

This sequence joins TRBV29-1 and TRBJ1-1, with 8 bases identical to TRBD1. J was trimmed by 4 bases and V by 7 bases; bases with no gene match: 8. Per the germline V gene, CDR1 is SQVTM and CDR2 is ANQGSEA. This CDR3 is 13 amino acids long. This chain's CDR3 is CSGSQGVGTEAFF. As DNA, the CDR3 is TGCAGCGGCTCACAGGGGGTCGGCACTGAAGCTTTCTTT.

The chain combines TRBV28 with TRBJ2-7; no definite D call. The CDR3 sequence is 14 residues long. V was pared by 2 bases and J by 1 base, with 9 bases between. CDR1 and CDR2 (germline): MDHEN, SYDVKM. The CDR3 DNA reads TGTGCCAGCAGTTTAGGTGGCAAGTCCTACGAGCAGTACTTC. Encoded protein: CASSLGGKSYEQYF.

The chain links TRBV11-2 to TRBJ1-2; no firm D call. Germline V gene lookup returns CDR1 SGHAT and CDR2 FQNNGV. Trimming removed 3 bases at V and 10 bases at J, with 15 bases between. This CDR3 is built from 13 residues. The CDR3 DNA reads as TGTGCCAGCAGCTTGGTTCGGCAGGACGACTACACCTTC. This translates into CASSLVRQDDYTF.

The gene calls are TRBV21-1 and TRBJ2-4; the table's D call of TRBD1 was not tested on the DNA. TRBV21-1 is shown as a pseudogene. This CDR3 is built from 19 residues. CDR3 sequence reads: CANPGLGDRGQGAKNIQYF. The CDR3 nucleotides are TGTGCCAACCCGGGCCTGGGGGACAGGGGGCAAGGAGCCAAAAACATTCAGTACTTC.

The chain joins TRBV18 to TRBJ1-1; D unresolved. This CDR3 has 15 residues. Germline-derived CDR1 and CDR2 are KGHSH and LQKENI. Trimming stripped 3 bases from V and 5 bases from J, with 16 bases between. CDR3 in amino acids: CASSPPRAVLTEAFF. CDR3 bases: TGTGCCAGCTCACCCCCCCGGGCAGTCTTAACTGAAGCTTTCTTT. The full variable domain, its missing parts supplied by reference TRBV18 and TRBJ1-1, is NAGVMQNPRHLVRRRGQEARLRCSPMKGHSHVYWYRQLPEEGLKFMVYLQKENIIDESGMPKERFSAEFPKEGPSILRIQQVVRGDSAAYFCASSPPRAVLTEAFFGQGTRLTVV.

The chain uses TRBV5-1 and TRBJ2-7; D is possibly TRBD2 (6 bases). Germline CDR1 and CDR2: SGHRS and YFSETQ. The CDR3 is 13 residues long. Trimming left V 4 bases short and J 1 base short, with 9 bases between. The CDR3 region has the DNA TGCGCCAGCAGCATTCGGGAGTCCTACGAGCAGTACTTC. As protein: CASSIRESYEQYF.

This chain connects TRBV19 to TRBJ1-3; the D gene is possibly TRBD1 (5 bases). CDR1 and CDR2 (germline): LNHDA, SQIVND (reference sequence). CDR3 size: 14 residues. V gave up 10 bases and J gave up 2 bases, with 15 bases separating them. The CDR3 region is CATATGATGNTIYF. The CDR3 DNA follows: TGTGCCACCGCCACTGGGGCCACTGGAAACACCATATATTTT.

The genes are TRBV18 and TRBJ2-1, with D possibly matching TRBD2 (6 bases). CDR3 length: 15 amino acids. Germline CDR1 reads KGHSH; CDR2 reads LQKENI. Trimming took 3 bases from V and 8 from J, leaving 17 bases between them. This chain's CDR3 is CASSPPSRREDEQFF. The DNA for the CDR3 is TGTGCCAGCTCACCCCCTAGTAGAAGGGAGGATGAGCAGTTCTTC. Full variable domain (missing parts from reference TRBV18 and TRBJ2-1): NAGVMQNPRHLVRRRGQEARLRCSPMKGHSHVYWYRQLPEEGLKFMVYLQKENIIDESGMPKERFSAEFPKEGPSILRIQQVVRGDSAAYFCASSPPSRREDEQFFGPGTRLTVL.